A selection of T cell receptor beta chains follows, all from one sample in a study of monozygotic twins with inflammatory bowel disease. One entry per CDR3 protein, without DNA, is what TCRdb gives after re-calling the 5' RACE reads. Across hundreds of thousands of distinct CDR3 sequences, the top ten clones capture about 2.6% of the sample. Input material: blood. These receptors were collected from a human donor with ulcerative colitis or Crohn's disease, or a healthy co-twin of an affected twin (not recorded which). Both conserved end residues are part of each CDR3. Each record gives: V gene, J gene, CDR3 protein.

>TRBV19|TRBJ2-7
CASSVTSGSFDEQYF
>TRBV15|TRBJ1-1
CATSRILLNTEAFF
>TRBV5-1|TRBJ1-3
CASSLANGPGNTIYF
>TRBV7-9|TRBJ2-3
CASSPGGATDTQYF
>TRBV7-2|TRBJ2-5
CASSLVGLGRKETQYF
>TRBV2|TRBJ1-2
CASSEARGLRGYTF
>TRBV12-5|TRBJ1-2
CASGLVDGEQNYGYTF
>TRBV6-1|TRBJ1-1
CASSVTGGLDTEAFF
>TRBV7-2|TRBJ2-5
CASSLLSGGAETQYF
>TRBV7-6|TRBJ2-3
CASSSQLYDTQYF
>TRBV6-1|TRBJ2-1
CASSVNSQLRYEQFF
>TRBV29-1|TRBJ2-3
CSVSEADTQYF
>TRBV3-1|TRBJ2-2
CASSQGTSAGELFF
>TRBV25-1|TRBJ2-7
CASIGQGGYEQYF
>TRBV29-1|TRBJ1-2
CSVEVTGQAFYGYTF
>TRBV14|TRBJ2-5
CASSHRLLQETQYF
>TRBV7-2|TRBJ2-1
CASSSVRGDNEQFF